The 6 T cell receptor beta chains below all came from one sample that was sequenced in a study of control samples from healthy donors and cancer patients. Assay used: immunoSEQ multiplex PCR; TCRdb lists only in-frame clones, some missing. The sample shows about 120,000 clones, approximately 88% of them seen only once. The sequenced material came from blood. The receptor set was obtained from a man aged 50 to 60 in good health.

The genes are TRBV20-1 and TRBJ2-5; 7 nucleotides line up with TRBD1. V dropped 3 bases and J dropped 0; count of bases not matched to a gene: 13. Per germline, CDR1 DFQATT and CDR2 SNEGSKA (reference sequence). This CDR3 has 17 residues. The CDR3 is CSASKVRDSEYQETQYF. The CDR3 DNA is TGCAGTGCTAGTAAGGTCCGGGACAGCGAGTACCAAGAGACCCAGTACTTC.

This clone was picked up one time. The V gene is TRBV6-2 or TRBV6-3, the J gene TRBJ2-7; 8 bases are shared with TRBD2. Germline CDR1 and CDR2: MNHEY and SVGEGT. The length of the CDR3 is 18 residues. With 4 bases clipped from V and 1 base from J, the junction kept 15 bases outside the gene matches. This chain's CDR3 is CASSSERRAGVPSYEQYF. In DNA form, the CDR3 reads TGTGCCAGCAGTTCTGAACGGAGAGCGGGGGTTCCTTCCTACGAGCAGTACTTC.

The chain joins TRBV29-1 to TRBJ1-1, with a possible D match to TRBD1 (6 bases). Trimming cost V 7 bases and J 5 bases, with 17 bases left between them. The germline V gene has CDR1 SQVTM and CDR2 ANQGSEA. This CDR3 spans 13 amino acids. The CDR3 protein is CSAVGGLRTEAFF. For the CDR3, the DNA is TGCAGCGCCGTGGGGGGGCTAAGGACTGAAGCTTTCTTT.

The J gene is TRBJ2-1, the V gene TRBV19; 7 bases match TRBD1. CDR1 LNHDA and CDR2 SQIVND come from the germline V gene (reference sequence). The CDR3 loop spans 14 amino acids. V shed 7 bases and J 6 bases; nucleotides not matched to a gene: 9. The CDR3 DNA is TGTGCCAGTACCAACAGGGGAACGGGCAATGAGCAGTTCTTC. Protein product: CASTNRGTGNEQFF.

The V call is TRBV11-2, the J call TRBJ1-1; no reliable D call. CDR1 is SGHAT and CDR2 is FQNNGV in the germline V gene. Trimming stripped 1 base from V and 5 bases from J, with 8 bases between. This CDR3 region has 13 residues. This chain's CDR3 is CASSLGPVTEAFF. The DNA for the CDR3 is TGTGCCAGCAGCTTAGGCCCGGTTACTGAAGCTTTCTTT.

The chain recombines TRBV18 with TRBJ2-1; a possible D gene is TRBD1 (6 bases). This CDR3 is 16 amino acids long. In germline, CDR1 is KGHSH, CDR2 LQKENI. V was clipped by 5 bases and J by 0 bases, with 14 bases between them. CDR3 in DNA: TGTGCCAGCTCATCGTCCTGGGACACCTCCTACAATGAGCAGTTCTTC. Translation: CASSSSWDTSYNEQFF.